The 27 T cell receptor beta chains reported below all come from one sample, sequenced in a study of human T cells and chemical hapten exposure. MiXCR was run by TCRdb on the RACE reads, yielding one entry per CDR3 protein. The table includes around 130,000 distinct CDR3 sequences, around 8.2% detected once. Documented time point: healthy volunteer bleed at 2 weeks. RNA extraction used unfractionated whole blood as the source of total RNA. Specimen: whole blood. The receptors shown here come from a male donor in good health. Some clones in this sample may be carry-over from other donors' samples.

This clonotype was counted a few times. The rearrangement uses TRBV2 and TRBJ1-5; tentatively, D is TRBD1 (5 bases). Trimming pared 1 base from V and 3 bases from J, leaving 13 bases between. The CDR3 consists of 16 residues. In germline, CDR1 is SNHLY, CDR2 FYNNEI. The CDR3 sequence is CASSEGQGAFNQPQHF. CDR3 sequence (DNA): TGTGCCAGCAGTGAAGGGCAGGGAGCCTTCAATCAGCCCCAGCATTTT.

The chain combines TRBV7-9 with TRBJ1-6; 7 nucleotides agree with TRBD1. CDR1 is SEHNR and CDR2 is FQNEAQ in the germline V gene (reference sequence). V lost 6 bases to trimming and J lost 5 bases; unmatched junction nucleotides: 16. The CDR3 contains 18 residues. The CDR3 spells CASSYSSGQNQHNSPLHF. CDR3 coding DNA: TGTGCCAGCAGTTACAGTTCGGGACAGAATCAACATAATTCACCCCTCCACTTT.

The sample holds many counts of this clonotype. The CDR3 is CATTGTWNTEAFF. In nucleotides, the CDR3 is TGTGCCACTACCGGGACCTGGAACACTGAAGCTTTCTTT. The rearrangement links TRBV6-2 or TRBV6-3 to TRBJ1-1, with a tentative D call TRBD1 (5 bases). There are 13 residues in the CDR3. CDR1 is MNHEY and CDR2 is SVGEGT in the germline V gene. V was trimmed by 10 bases and J by 1 base, leaving 13 bases between them.

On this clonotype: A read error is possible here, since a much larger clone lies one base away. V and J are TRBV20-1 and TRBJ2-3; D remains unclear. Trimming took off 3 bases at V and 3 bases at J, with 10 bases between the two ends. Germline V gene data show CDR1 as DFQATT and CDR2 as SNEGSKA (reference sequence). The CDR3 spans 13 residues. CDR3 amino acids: CSARSQRTDTQYF. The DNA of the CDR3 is TGCAGTGCTAGGAGTCAAAGAACAGATACGCAGTATTTT.

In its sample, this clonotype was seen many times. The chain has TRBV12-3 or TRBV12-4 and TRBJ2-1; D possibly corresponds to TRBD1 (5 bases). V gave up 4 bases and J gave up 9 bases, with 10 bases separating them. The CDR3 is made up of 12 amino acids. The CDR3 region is CASSSQGGEQFF. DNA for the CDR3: TGTGCCAGCAGTTCGCAGGGCGGTGAGCAGTTCTTC.

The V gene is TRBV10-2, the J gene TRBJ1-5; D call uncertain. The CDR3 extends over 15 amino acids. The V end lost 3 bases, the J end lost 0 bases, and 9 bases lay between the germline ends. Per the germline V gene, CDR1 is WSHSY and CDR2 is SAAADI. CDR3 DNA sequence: TGCGCCAGCAGTGAAAGGCAGGCTAGCAATCAGCCCCAGCATTTT. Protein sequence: CASSERQASNQPQHF.

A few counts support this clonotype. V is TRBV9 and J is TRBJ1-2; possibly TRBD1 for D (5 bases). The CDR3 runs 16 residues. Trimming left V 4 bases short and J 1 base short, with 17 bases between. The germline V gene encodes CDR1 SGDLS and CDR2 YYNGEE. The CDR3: CASSPLRGPNNYGYTF. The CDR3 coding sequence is TGTGCCAGCAGCCCTCTTAGGGGCCCTAATAACTATGGCTACACCTTC.

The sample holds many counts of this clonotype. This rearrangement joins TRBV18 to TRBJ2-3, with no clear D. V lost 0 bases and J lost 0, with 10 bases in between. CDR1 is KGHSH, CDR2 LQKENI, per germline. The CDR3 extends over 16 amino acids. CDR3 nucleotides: TGTGCCAGCTCACCACCGGCTAGTGGGAGCACAGATACGCAGTATTTT. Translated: CASSPPASGSTDTQYF.

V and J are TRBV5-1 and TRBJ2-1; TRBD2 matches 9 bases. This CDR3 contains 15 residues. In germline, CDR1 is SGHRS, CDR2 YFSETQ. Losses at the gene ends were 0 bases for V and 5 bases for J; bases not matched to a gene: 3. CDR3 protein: CASSLVAGEHNEQFF. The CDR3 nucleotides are TGCGCCAGCAGCTTGGTAGCGGGAGAACACAATGAGCAGTTCTTC.

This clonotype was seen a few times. The CDR3 bases are TGTGCCAGTAGTATAGATCTGACGACCAGCGAGCAGTACTTC. It codes for CASSIDLTTSEQYF. The V call is TRBV19, the J call TRBJ2-7; D gene unclear. The V end lost 0 bases, the J end lost 6 bases, and 12 bases lay between the germline ends. The CDR3 length is 14 residues. Germline V gene data show CDR1 as LNHDA and CDR2 as SQIVND (reference sequence).

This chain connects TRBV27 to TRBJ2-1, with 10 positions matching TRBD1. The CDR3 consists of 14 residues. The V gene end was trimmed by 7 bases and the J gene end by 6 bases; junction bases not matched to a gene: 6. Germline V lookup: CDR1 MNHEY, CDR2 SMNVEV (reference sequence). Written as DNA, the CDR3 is TGTGCCAGCAACAGACAGGGGGCGGCCAATGAGCAGTTCTTC. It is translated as CASNRQGAANEQFF.

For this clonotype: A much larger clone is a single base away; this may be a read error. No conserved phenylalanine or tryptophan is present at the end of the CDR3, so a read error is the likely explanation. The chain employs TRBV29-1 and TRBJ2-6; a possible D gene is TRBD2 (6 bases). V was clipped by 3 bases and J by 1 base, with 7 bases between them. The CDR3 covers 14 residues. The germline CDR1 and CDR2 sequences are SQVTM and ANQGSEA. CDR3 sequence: CSVDGSSGANVLTS. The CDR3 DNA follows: TGCAGCGTTGACGGGAGTTCTGGGGCCAACGTCCTGACTTCC.

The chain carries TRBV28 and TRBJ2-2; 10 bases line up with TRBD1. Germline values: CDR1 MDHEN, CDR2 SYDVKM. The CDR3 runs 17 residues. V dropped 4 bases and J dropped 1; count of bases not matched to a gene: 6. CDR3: CASSSTGQGVNTGELFF. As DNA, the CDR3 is TGTGCCAGCAGTTCAACTGGACAGGGGGTGAACACCGGGGAGCTGTTTTTT. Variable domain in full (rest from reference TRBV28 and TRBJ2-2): DVKVTQSSRYLVKRTGEKVFLECVQDMDHENMFWYRQDPGLGLRLIYFSYDVKMKEKGDIPEGYSVSREKKERFSLILESASTNQTSMYLCASSSTGQGVNTGELFFGEGSRLTVL.

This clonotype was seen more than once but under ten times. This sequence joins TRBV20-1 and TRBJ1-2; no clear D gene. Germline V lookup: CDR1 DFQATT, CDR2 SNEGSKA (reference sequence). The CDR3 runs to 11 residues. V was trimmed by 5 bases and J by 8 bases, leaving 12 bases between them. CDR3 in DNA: TGCAGTGCTTACACACATGAGGGCTACACCTTC. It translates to CSAYTHEGYTF.

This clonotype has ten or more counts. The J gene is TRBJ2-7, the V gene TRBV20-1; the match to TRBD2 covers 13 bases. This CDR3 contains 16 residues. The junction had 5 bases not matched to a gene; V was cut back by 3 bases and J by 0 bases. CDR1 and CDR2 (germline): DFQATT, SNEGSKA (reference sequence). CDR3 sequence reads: CSARGTSGASSYEQYF. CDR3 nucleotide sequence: TGCAGTGCTAGGGGGACTAGCGGGGCCAGCTCCTACGAGCAGTACTTC.

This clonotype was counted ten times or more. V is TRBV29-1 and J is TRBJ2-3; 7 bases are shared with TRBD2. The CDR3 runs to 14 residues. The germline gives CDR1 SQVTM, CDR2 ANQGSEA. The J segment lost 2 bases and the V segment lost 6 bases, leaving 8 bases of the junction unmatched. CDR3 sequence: CSVLLAALTDTQYF. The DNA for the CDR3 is TGCAGCGTCCTGCTAGCGGCCCTCACAGATACGCAGTATTTT.

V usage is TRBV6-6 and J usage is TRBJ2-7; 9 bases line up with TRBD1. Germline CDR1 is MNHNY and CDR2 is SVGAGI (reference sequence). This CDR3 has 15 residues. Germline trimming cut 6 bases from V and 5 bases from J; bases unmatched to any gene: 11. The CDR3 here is CASRSVQGAHDEQYF. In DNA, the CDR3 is TGTGCCAGCAGATCCGTACAGGGGGCGCACGACGAGCAGTACTTC.

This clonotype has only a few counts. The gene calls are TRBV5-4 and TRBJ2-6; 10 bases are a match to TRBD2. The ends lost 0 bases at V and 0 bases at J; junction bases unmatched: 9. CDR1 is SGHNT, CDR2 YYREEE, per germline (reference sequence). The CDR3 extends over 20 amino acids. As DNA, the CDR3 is TGTGCCAGCAGCTTGGCCCATAGGGCTAGCGGGAGCTCTGGGGCCAACGTCCTGACTTTC. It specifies CASSLAHRASGSSGANVLTF.

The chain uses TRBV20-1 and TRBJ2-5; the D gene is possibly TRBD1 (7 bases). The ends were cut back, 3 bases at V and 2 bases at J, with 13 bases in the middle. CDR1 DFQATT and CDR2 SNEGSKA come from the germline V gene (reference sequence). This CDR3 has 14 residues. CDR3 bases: TGCAGTGCTAGGGCGGGACAGCCACAAGAGACCCAGTACTTC. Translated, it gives CSARAGQPQETQYF.

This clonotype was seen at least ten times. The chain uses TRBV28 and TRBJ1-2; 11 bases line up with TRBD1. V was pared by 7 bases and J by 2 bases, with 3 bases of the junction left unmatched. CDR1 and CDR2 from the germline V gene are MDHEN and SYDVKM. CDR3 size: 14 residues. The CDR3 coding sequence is TGTGCCAGCATTCGGACAGGGGGCAACTATGGCTACACCTTC. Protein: CASIRTGGNYGYTF.

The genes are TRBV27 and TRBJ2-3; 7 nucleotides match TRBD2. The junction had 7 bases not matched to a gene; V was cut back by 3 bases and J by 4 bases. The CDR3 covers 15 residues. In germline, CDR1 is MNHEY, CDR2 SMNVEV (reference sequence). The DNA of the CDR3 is TGTGCCAGCAGTTTTAGGCGGGAGTTCCCAGATACGCAGTATTTT. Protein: CASSFRREFPDTQYF.

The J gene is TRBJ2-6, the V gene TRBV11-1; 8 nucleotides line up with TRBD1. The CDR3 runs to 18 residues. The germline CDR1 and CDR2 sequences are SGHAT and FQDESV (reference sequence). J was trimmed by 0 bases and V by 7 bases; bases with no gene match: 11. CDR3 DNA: TGTGCCAGCAAGGTCGGGACAGGCGCTTACTCTGGGGCCAACGTCCTGACTTTC. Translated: CASKVGTGAYSGANVLTF.

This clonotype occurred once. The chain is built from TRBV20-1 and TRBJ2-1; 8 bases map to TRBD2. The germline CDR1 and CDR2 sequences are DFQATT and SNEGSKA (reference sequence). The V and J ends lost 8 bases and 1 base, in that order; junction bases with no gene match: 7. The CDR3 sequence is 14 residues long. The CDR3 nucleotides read TGCAGTACAAGAACTAGCGGATCCTACAATGAGCAGTTCTTC. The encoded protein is CSTRTSGSYNEQFF.

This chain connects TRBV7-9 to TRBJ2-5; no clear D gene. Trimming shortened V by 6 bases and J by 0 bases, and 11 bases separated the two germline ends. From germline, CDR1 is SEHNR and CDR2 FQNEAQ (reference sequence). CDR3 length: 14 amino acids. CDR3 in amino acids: CASSPTAYQETQYF. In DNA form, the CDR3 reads TGTGCCAGCAGTCCAACAGCGTACCAAGAGACCCAGTACTTC.

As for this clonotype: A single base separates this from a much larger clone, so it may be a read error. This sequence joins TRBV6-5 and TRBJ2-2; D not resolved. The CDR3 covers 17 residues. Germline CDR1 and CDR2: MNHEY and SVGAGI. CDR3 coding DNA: TGTGCCAGCAGTTCCACGGGTCTTAGAGATAACACCGAGGAGCTGTTTTTT. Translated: CASSSTGLRDNTEELFF.

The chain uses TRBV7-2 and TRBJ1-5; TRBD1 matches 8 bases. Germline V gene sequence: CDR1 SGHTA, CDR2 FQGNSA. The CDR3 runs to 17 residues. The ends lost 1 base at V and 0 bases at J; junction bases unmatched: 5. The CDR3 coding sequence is TGTGCCAGCAGCTTAGTGCAGGGGGCGGTTAGCAATCAGCCCCAGCATTTT. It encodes CASSLVQGAVSNQPQHF.

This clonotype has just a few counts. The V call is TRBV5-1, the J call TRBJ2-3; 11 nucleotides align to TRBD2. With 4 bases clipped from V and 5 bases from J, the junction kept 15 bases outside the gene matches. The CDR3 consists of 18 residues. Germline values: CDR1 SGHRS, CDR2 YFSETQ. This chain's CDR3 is CASSPRLAGSLQGDTQYF. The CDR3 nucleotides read TGCGCCAGCAGCCCCAGACTAGCGGGATCCCTACAGGGAGATACGCAGTATTTT.